A selection of T cell receptor beta chains follows, all from one sample in a study of early T cells in non-severe SARS-CoV-2 infection. Each CDR3 protein gets one entry after TCRdb re-called the 5' RACE reads with MiXCR. The sample yields approximately 46,000 distinct CDR3 sequences, 20% to 25% seen once. The sequenced sample was whole blood, obtained at baseline. These receptor sequences come from an adult who was a healthcare worker with PCR-confirmed SARS-CoV-2 infection or an uninfected control (not recorded which). The CDR3 runs from the conserved cysteine through the conserved F or W. A D gene is named only where the DNA matches it firmly. The size entry is marked missing in some rows and otherwise reads once, few, many or a size class.

d_gene: -; v_gene: TRBV19; j_gene: TRBJ2-2; abundance: -; CDR3aa: CASSMLTGELFF; CDR3nt: TGTGCCAGTAGTATGCTAACCGGGGAGCTGTTTTTT
d_gene: -; v_gene: TRBV4-1; j_gene: TRBJ2-7; abundance: few; CDR3aa: CASSPTQGGGYEQYF; CDR3nt: TGCGCCAGCAGCCCAACACAGGGTGGTGGGTACGAGCAGTACTTC
d_gene: -; v_gene: TRBV5-1; j_gene: TRBJ2-3; abundance: few; CDR3aa: CASSLGQSRVTQYF; CDR3nt: TGCGCCAGCAGCTTGGGACAGTCCCGGGTAACGCAGTATTTT
d_gene: TRBD2; v_gene: TRBV6-6; j_gene: TRBJ2-1; abundance: few; CDR3aa: CASSQGTSDWDEQFF; CDR3nt: TGTGCCAGCAGTCAAGGGACTAGCGACTGGGATGAGCAGTTCTTC
d_gene: -; v_gene: TRBV7-6; j_gene: TRBJ2-7; abundance: -; CDR3aa: CASSLTSNTYEQYF; CDR3nt: TGTGCCAGCAGCTTAACGTCTAACACCTACGAGCAGTACTTC
d_gene: -; v_gene: TRBV10-3; j_gene: TRBJ1-1; abundance: few; CDR3aa: CAIAEPNTEAFF; CDR3nt: TGTGCCATCGCAGAACCGAACACTGAAGCTTTCTTT
d_gene: -; v_gene: TRBV7-9; j_gene: TRBJ1-5; abundance: few; CDR3aa: CASSLGNENQPQHF; CDR3nt: TGTGCCAGCAGCTTGGGGAACGAAAATCAGCCCCAGCATTTT
d_gene: -; v_gene: TRBV6-1; j_gene: TRBJ1-6; abundance: once; CDR3aa: CASSEAGDSPLHF; CDR3nt: TGTGCCAGCAGTGAAGCCGGAGATTCACCCCTCCACTTT
d_gene: TRBD1; v_gene: TRBV29-1; j_gene: TRBJ2-7; abundance: few; CDR3aa: CSGRRDRVSEQYF; CDR3nt: TGCAGCGGGCGAAGGGACAGGGTGTCCGAGCAGTACTTC
d_gene: -; v_gene: TRBV5-8; j_gene: TRBJ2-5; abundance: few; CDR3aa: CASSLSASAGETQYF; CDR3nt: TGTGCCAGCAGCTTGTCGGCGTCCGCGGGAGAGACCCAGTACTTC
d_gene: TRBD1; v_gene: TRBV6-1; j_gene: TRBJ2-7; abundance: few; CDR3aa: CASSVTTGVVAEQYF; CDR3nt: TGTGCCAGCAGTGTAACGACAGGGGTCGTGGCCGAGCAGTACTTC
d_gene: -; v_gene: TRBV7-2; j_gene: TRBJ2-5; abundance: -; CDR3aa: CASSLEVGVLQETQYF; CDR3nt: TGTGCCAGCAGCTTAGAGGTGGGGGTTCTCCAAGAGACCCAGTACTTC
d_gene: -; v_gene: TRBV10-3; j_gene: TRBJ2-3; abundance: -; CDR3aa: CAISAPSGLETTDTQYF; CDR3nt: TGTGCCATCAGTGCCCCCTCCGGACTCGAGACTACAGATACGCAGTATTTT
d_gene: TRBD1; v_gene: TRBV2; j_gene: TRBJ2-1; abundance: -; CDR3aa: CASSGGTGPYNEQFF; CDR3nt: TGTGCCAGCAGTGGTGGGACAGGGCCCTACAATGAGCAGTTCTTC
d_gene: -; v_gene: TRBV5-6; j_gene: TRBJ1-1; abundance: -; CDR3aa: CASSFENTEAFF; CDR3nt: TGTGCCAGCAGCTTTGAGAACACTGAAGCTTTCTTT
d_gene: -; v_gene: TRBV29-1; j_gene: TRBJ1-1; abundance: -; CDR3aa: CSVQTGRTEAFF; CDR3nt: TGCAGCGTTCAAACAGGGAGGACTGAAGCTTTCTTT
d_gene: TRBD1; v_gene: TRBV6-5; j_gene: TRBJ1-1; abundance: many; CDR3aa: CASSYSGDRVTEAFF; CDR3nt: TGTGCCAGCAGTTACTCGGGGGACAGGGTTACTGAAGCTTTCTTT
d_gene: -; v_gene: TRBV7-2; j_gene: TRBJ1-2; abundance: -; CDR3aa: CASSLEPYGYTF; CDR3nt: TGTGCCAGCAGCTTAGAGCCGTATGGCTACACCTTC
d_gene: TRBD1; v_gene: TRBV5-1; j_gene: TRBJ2-5; abundance: -; CDR3aa: CASSLGTGGAEETQYF; CDR3nt: TGCGCCAGCAGCTTGGGAACAGGGGGCGCCGAAGAGACCCAGTACTTC
d_gene: TRBD1; v_gene: TRBV7-6; j_gene: TRBJ2-5; abundance: few; CDR3aa: CASSERTGQETQYF; CDR3nt: TGTGCCAGCAGCGAGAGGACAGGCCAAGAGACCCAGTACTTC
d_gene: -; v_gene: TRBV12-3/TRBV12-4; j_gene: TRBJ1-2; abundance: many; CDR3aa: CASSEGGYGYTF; CDR3nt: TGTGCCAGCAGTGAGGGAGGCTATGGCTACACCTTC
d_gene: -; v_gene: TRBV12-3/TRBV12-4; j_gene: TRBJ1-1; abundance: few; CDR3aa: CASSLYQSEAFF; CDR3nt: TGTGCCAGCAGTTTGTACCAGAGTGAAGCTTTCTTT
d_gene: -; v_gene: TRBV19; j_gene: TRBJ1-2; abundance: many; CDR3aa: CASSIDSYGYTF; CDR3nt: TGTGCCAGTAGTATTGACAGCTATGGCTACACCTTC
d_gene: -; v_gene: TRBV12-3/TRBV12-4; j_gene: TRBJ2-7; abundance: -; CDR3aa: CASSLNIGSYEQYF; CDR3nt: TGTGCCAGCAGTCTAAACATCGGCTCCTACGAGCAGTACTTC
d_gene: TRBD1; v_gene: TRBV5-4; j_gene: TRBJ1-2; abundance: few; CDR3aa: CASSIPTGVDGYTF; CDR3nt: TGTGCCAGCAGCATCCCGACAGGGGTAGATGGCTACACCTTC
d_gene: TRBD1; v_gene: TRBV2; j_gene: TRBJ2-7; abundance: few; CDR3aa: CASSEGQGSEQYF; CDR3nt: TGTGCCAGCAGTGAAGGACAGGGATCCGAGCAGTACTTC
d_gene: -; v_gene: TRBV4-1; j_gene: TRBJ2-1; abundance: -; CDR3aa: CASSQDPGLDNEQFF; CDR3nt: TGCGCCAGCAGCCAAGATCCGGGACTCGACAATGAGCAGTTCTTC
d_gene: TRBD1; v_gene: TRBV10-3; j_gene: TRBJ1-2; abundance: few; CDR3aa: CAISASGQGGFNYGYTF; CDR3nt: TGTGCCATCAGTGCCTCCGGACAGGGAGGGTTTAACTATGGCTACACCTTC
d_gene: -; v_gene: TRBV7-9; j_gene: TRBJ2-5; abundance: few; CDR3aa: CASSLEDF; CDR3nt: TGTGCCAGCAGCTTAGAAGATTTC
d_gene: -; v_gene: TRBV7-9; j_gene: TRBJ2-5; abundance: few; CDR3aa: CASRSGGHETQYF; CDR3nt: TGTGCCAGCAGATCCGGGGGGCACGAGACCCAGTACTTC
d_gene: TRBD1; v_gene: TRBV6-5; j_gene: TRBJ2-1; abundance: many; CDR3aa: CASGGTGPYNEQFF; CDR3nt: TGTGCCAGCGGGGGGACAGGACCCTACAATGAGCAGTTCTTC
d_gene: -; v_gene: TRBV7-9; j_gene: TRBJ1-1; abundance: many; CDR3aa: CASSLVRETEAFF; CDR3nt: TGTGCCAGCAGCTTAGTGAGGGAAACTGAAGCTTTCTTT
d_gene: -; v_gene: TRBV7-3; j_gene: TRBJ2-7; abundance: -; CDR3aa: CASSTQTGSSYEQYF; CDR3nt: TGTGCCAGCAGCACGCAGACAGGATCCTCCTACGAGCAGTACTTC
d_gene: TRBD1; v_gene: TRBV2; j_gene: TRBJ1-3; abundance: few; CDR3aa: CASSSTGPGNTIYF; CDR3nt: TGTGCCAGCAGTTCGACAGGGCCCGGAAACACCATATATTTT
d_gene: -; v_gene: TRBV3-1; j_gene: TRBJ2-1; abundance: -; CDR3aa: CASSQLQGHEQFF; CDR3nt: TGTGCCAGCAGCCAACTGCAGGGTCATGAGCAGTTCTTC
d_gene: -; v_gene: TRBV5-5; j_gene: TRBJ2-3; abundance: few; CDR3aa: CASSLVQGPGDTQYF; CDR3nt: TGTGCCAGCAGCTTGGTGCAGGGCCCCGGGGATACGCAGTATTTT
d_gene: -; v_gene: TRBV11-2; j_gene: TRBJ2-2; abundance: medium-sized; CDR3aa: CASSPNTGSTGELFF; CDR3nt: TGTGCCAGCAGCCCTAATACAGGGAGCACCGGGGAGCTGTTTTTT
d_gene: -; v_gene: TRBV14; j_gene: TRBJ2-4; abundance: -; CDR3aa: CASSQVRGADQYF; CDR3nt: TGTGCCAGCAGCCAAGTTCGGGGGGCGGATCAGTACTTC
d_gene: -; v_gene: TRBV10-3; j_gene: TRBJ2-7; abundance: -; CDR3aa: CAISEARDYEQYF; CDR3nt: TGTGCCATCAGTGAGGCCAGGGACTACGAGCAGTACTTC
d_gene: -; v_gene: TRBV12-3/TRBV12-4; j_gene: TRBJ1-6; abundance: few; CDR3aa: CASTLLRDSPLHF; CDR3nt: TGTGCCAGCACCCTCCTCCGTGATTCACCCCTCCACTTT
d_gene: -; v_gene: TRBV4-2; j_gene: TRBJ2-5; abundance: few; CDR3aa: CASSQVTAGAQETQYF; CDR3nt: TGTGCCAGCAGCCAAGTTACCGCGGGGGCTCAAGAGACCCAGTACTTC
d_gene: TRBD1; v_gene: TRBV20-1; j_gene: TRBJ1-2; abundance: few; CDR3aa: CSARTGMYYGYTF; CDR3nt: TGCAGTGCTCGGACAGGGATGTACTATGGCTACACCTTC
d_gene: -; v_gene: TRBV5-5; j_gene: TRBJ2-6; abundance: -; CDR3aa: CASSLAGRSSGANVLTF; CDR3nt: TGTGCCAGCAGCTTGGCGGGACGAAGCTCTGGGGCCAACGTCCTGACTTTC
d_gene: TRBD1; v_gene: TRBV6-2/TRBV6-3; j_gene: TRBJ2-4; abundance: few; CDR3aa: CASSPSHRDSLAKNIQYF; CDR3nt: TGTGCCAGCAGTCCCTCTCACCGGGACAGCCTAGCCAAAAACATTCAGTACTTC
d_gene: TRBD1; v_gene: TRBV6-6; j_gene: TRBJ2-3; abundance: few; CDR3aa: CASSGTGLDTQYF; CDR3nt: TGTGCCAGCAGTGGGACAGGGTTAGATACGCAGTATTTT
d_gene: -; v_gene: TRBV18; j_gene: TRBJ1-1; abundance: -; CDR3aa: CASSPETEAFF; CDR3nt: TGTGCCAGCTCACCAGAAACTGAAGCTTTCTTT
d_gene: -; v_gene: TRBV20-1; j_gene: TRBJ1-1; abundance: -; CDR3aa: CSARQNTEAFF; CDR3nt: TGCAGTGCTAGACAGAACACTGAAGCTTTCTTT
d_gene: TRBD1; v_gene: TRBV12-3/TRBV12-4; j_gene: TRBJ2-7; abundance: few; CDR3aa: CASKGQGNYEQYF; CDR3nt: TGTGCCAGCAAGGGACAGGGAAACTACGAGCAGTACTTC
d_gene: -; v_gene: TRBV7-6; j_gene: TRBJ2-2; abundance: many; CDR3aa: CASSLPGLGTGELFF; CDR3nt: TGTGCCAGCAGCTTACCGGGGCTCGGCACCGGGGAGCTGTTTTTT
d_gene: TRBD2; v_gene: TRBV11-2; j_gene: TRBJ2-5; abundance: few; CDR3aa: CASSRLAATQETQYF; CDR3nt: TGTGCCAGCAGTCGACTAGCGGCCACACAAGAGACCCAGTACTTC
d_gene: -; v_gene: TRBV19; j_gene: TRBJ2-6; abundance: -; CDR3aa: CASSIVSGANVLTF; CDR3nt: TGTGCCAGTAGTATAGTTAGTGGGGCCAACGTCCTGACTTTC
d_gene: -; v_gene: TRBV11-3; j_gene: TRBJ2-1; abundance: -; CDR3aa: CASSLVAGANEQFF; CDR3nt: TGTGCCAGCAGCTTAGTCGCGGGGGCAAATGAGCAGTTCTTC
d_gene: TRBD2; v_gene: TRBV11-2; j_gene: TRBJ2-3; abundance: -; CDR3aa: CASSQAGFADTQYF; CDR3nt: TGTGCCAGCAGCCAAGCGGGGTTTGCAGATACGCAGTATTTT
d_gene: -; v_gene: TRBV20-1; j_gene: TRBJ2-5; abundance: -; CDR3aa: CSASSRRQSQETQYF; CDR3nt: TGCAGTGCGAGTTCACGCCGACAGTCTCAAGAGACCCAGTACTTC
d_gene: -; v_gene: TRBV20-1; j_gene: TRBJ1-1; abundance: -; CDR3aa: CSARDLGGAAFF; CDR3nt: TGCAGTGCTAGAGATCTGGGGGGCGCGGCTTTCTTT